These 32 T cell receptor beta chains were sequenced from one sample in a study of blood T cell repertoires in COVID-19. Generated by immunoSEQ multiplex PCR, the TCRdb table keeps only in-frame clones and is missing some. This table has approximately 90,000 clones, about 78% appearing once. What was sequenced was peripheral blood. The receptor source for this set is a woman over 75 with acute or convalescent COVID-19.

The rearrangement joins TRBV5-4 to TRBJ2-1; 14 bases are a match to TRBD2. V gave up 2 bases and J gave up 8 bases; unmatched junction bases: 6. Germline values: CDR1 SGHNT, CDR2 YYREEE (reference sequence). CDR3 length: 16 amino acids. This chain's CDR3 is CASSLTRLAGGDEQFF. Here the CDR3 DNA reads TGTGCCAGCAGCTTAACCCGACTAGCGGGGGGGGATGAGCAGTTCTTC.

In DNA form, the CDR3 reads TGTGCCAGCAGCTTTGTGATAGCGGGGGACTCAAGGTCCTACAATGAGCAGTTCTTC. Translating it yields CASSFVIAGDSRSYNEQFF. The V and J genes are TRBV7-6 and TRBJ2-1; 9 bases fit TRBD2. The CDR3 has 19 amino acids. The germline gives CDR1 SGHVS, CDR2 FNYEAQ. The trim removed 3 bases at V and 1 base at J, leaving 13 bases unmatched. Full variable domain (missing parts from reference TRBV7-6 and TRBJ2-1): GAGVSQSPRYKVTKRGQDVALRCDPISGHVSLYWYRQALGQGPEFLTYFNYEAQQDKSGLPNDRFSAERPEGSISTLTIQRTEQRDSAMYRCASSFVIAGDSRSYNEQFFGPGTRLTVL.

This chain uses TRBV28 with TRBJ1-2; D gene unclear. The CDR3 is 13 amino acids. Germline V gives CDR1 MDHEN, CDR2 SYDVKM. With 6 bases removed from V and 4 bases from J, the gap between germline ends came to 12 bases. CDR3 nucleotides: TGTGCCAGCAGAAAGACACAGTCCTATGGCTACACCTTC. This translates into CASRKTQSYGYTF.

DNA for the CDR3: TGTGCCAGCAGCCAAGGCGGGAGTCGAGCTTTCTTT. Translated: CASSQGGSRAFF. This sequence joins TRBV3-1 (or the pseudogene TRBV3-2) and TRBJ1-1, with D unclear. Trimming removed 1 base from V and 10 bases from J, with 10 bases in between. Per the germline V gene, CDR1 is LGHDT and CDR2 is YNNKEL (reference sequence). This CDR3 comprises 12 residues.

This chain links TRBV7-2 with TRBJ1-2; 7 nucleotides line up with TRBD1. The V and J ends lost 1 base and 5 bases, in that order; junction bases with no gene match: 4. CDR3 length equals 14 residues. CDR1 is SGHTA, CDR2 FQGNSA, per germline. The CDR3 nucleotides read TGTGCCAGCAGCTTAGGCCCGGGACAGTATGGCTACACCTTC. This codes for CASSLGPGQYGYTF.

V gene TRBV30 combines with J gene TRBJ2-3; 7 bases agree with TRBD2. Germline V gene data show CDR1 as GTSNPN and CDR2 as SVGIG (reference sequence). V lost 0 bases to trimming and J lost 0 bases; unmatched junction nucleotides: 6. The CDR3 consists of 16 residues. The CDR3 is CAWSVLGGSSTDTQYF. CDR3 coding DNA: TGTGCCTGGAGTGTACTGGGGGGGTCTAGCACAGATACGCAGTATTTT.

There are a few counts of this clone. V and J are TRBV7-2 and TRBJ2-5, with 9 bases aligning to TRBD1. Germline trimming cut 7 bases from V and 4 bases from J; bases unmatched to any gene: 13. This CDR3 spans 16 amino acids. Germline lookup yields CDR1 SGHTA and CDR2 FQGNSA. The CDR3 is CASNSFAGTGRETQYF. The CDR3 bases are TGTGCCAGCAATTCGTTCGCAGGGACAGGGAGAGAGACCCAGTACTTC.

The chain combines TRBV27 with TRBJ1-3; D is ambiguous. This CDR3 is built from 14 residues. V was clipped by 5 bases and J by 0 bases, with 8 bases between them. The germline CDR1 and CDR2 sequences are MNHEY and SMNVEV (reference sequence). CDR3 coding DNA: TGTGCCAGCAGTCTTCGGGACTCTGGAAACACCATATATTTT. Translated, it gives CASSLRDSGNTIYF.

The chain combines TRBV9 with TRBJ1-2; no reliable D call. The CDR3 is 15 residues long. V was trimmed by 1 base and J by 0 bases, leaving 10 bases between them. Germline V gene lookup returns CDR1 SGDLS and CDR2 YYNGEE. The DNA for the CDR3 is TGTGCCAGCAGCGTAACCCCGACTACTAACTATGGCTACACCTTC. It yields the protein CASSVTPTTNYGYTF.

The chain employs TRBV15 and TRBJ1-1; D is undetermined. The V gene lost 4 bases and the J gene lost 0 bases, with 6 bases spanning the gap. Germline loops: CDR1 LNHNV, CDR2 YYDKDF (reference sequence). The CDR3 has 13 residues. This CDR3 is CATSNRMNTEAFF. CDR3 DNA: TGTGCCACCAGCAACAGAATGAACACTGAAGCTTTCTTT.

The CDR3 loop reads CASSRDRLETQYF. CDR3 bases: TGTGCCAGCAGCCGGGACAGGTTAGAGACCCAGTACTTC. The rearrangement uses TRBV7-8 and TRBJ2-5; 8 bases are a match to TRBD1. The CDR3 extends over 13 amino acids. CDR1 SGHVS and CDR2 FQNEAQ come from the germline V gene. Losses at the gene ends were 5 bases for V and 4 bases for J; bases not matched to a gene: 3.

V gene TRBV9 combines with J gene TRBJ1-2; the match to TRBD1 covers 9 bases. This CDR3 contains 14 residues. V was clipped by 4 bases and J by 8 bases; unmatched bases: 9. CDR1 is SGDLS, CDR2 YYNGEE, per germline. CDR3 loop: CASSPQQGAEGYTF. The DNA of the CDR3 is TGTGCCAGCAGCCCCCAACAGGGGGCTGAAGGCTACACCTTC. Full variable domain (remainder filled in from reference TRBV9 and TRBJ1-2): DSGVTQTPKHLITATGQRVTLRCSPRSGDLSVYWYQQSLDQGLQFLIQYYNGEERAKGNILERFSAQQFPDLHSELNLSSLELGDSALYFCASSPQQGAEGYTFGSGTRLTVV.

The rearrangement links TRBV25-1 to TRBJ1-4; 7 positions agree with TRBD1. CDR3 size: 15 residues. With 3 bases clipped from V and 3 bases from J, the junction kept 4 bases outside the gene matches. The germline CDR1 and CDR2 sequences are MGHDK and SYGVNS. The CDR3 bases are TGTGCCAGCAGTGACCCCGGGACAGCTAATGAAAAACTGTTTTTT. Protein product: CASSDPGTANEKLFF.

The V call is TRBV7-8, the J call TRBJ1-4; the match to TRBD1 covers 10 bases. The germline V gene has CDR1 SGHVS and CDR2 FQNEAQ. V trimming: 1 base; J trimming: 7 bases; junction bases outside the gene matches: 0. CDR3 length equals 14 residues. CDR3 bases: TGTGCCAGCAGCTTAGGGACAGGGGGTGAAAAACTGTTTTTT. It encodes CASSLGTGGEKLFF.

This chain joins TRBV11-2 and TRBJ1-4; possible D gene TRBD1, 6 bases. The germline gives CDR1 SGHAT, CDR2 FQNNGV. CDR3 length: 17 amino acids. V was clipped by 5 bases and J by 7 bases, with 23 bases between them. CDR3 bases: TGTGCCAGCAGCCCGGAGCGCAGGGGCTGGGGTAGTGAAAAACTGTTTTTT. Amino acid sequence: CASSPERRGWGSEKLFF.

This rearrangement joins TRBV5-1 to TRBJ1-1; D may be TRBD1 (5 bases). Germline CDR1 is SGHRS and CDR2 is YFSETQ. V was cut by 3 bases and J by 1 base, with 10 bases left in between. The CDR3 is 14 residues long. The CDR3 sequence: CASSSHQGNTEAFF. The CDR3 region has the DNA TGCGCCAGCAGCTCTCACCAGGGGAACACTGAAGCTTTCTTT.

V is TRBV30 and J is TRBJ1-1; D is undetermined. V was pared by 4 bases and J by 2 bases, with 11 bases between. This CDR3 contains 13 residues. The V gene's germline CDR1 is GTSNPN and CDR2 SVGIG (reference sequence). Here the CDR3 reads CAWIPGGNTEAFF. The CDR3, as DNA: TGTGCCTGGATACCAGGAGGAAACACTGAAGCTTTCTTT.

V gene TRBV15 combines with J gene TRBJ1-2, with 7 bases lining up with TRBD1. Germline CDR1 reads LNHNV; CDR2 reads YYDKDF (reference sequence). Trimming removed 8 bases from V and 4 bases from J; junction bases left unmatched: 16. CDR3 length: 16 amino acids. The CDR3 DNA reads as TGTGCCACCCAACCCAGGGGGACAGCCCCAGGCTATGGCTACACCTTC. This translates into CATQPRGTAPGYGYTF.

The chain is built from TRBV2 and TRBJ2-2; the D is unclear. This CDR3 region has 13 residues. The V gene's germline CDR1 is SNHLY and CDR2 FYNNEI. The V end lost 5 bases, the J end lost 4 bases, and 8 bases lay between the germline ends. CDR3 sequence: CASSPEATGELFF. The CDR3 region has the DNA TGTGCCAGCAGTCCAGAGGCCACCGGGGAGCTGTTTTTT. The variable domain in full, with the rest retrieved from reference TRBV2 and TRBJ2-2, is EPEVTQTPSHQVTQMGQEVILRCVPISNHLYFYWYRQILGQKVEFLVSFYNNEISEKSEIFDDQFSVERPDGSNFTLKIRSTKLEDSAMYFCASSPEATGELFFGEGSRLTVL.

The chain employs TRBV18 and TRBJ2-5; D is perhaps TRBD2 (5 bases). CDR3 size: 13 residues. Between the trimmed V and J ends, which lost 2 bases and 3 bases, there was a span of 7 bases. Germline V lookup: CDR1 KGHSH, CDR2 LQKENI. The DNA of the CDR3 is TGTGCCAGCTCACCAGGACTGGAAGAGACCCAGTACTTC. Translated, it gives CASSPGLEETQYF.

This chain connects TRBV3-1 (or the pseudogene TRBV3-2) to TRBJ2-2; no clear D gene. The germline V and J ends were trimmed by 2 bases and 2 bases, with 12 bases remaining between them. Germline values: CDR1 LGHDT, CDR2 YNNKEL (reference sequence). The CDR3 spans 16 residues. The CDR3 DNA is TGTGCCAGCAGCCAAACACAGAACGGTAACACCGGGGAGCTGTTTTTT. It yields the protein CASSQTQNGNTGELFF.

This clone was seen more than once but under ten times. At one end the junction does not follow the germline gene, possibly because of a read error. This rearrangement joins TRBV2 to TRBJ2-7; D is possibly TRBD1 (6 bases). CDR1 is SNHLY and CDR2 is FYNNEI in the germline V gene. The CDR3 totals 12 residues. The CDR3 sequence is CASSVGLTGQDF. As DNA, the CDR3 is TGTGCCAGCAGTGTCGGACTGACAGGCCAAGACTTC. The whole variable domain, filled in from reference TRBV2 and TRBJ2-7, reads EPEVTQTPSHQVTQMGQEVILRCVPISNHLYFYWYRQILGQKVEFLVSFYNNEISEKSEIFDDQFSVERPDGSNFTLKIRSTKLEDSAMYFCASSVGLTGQDFGPGTRLTVT.

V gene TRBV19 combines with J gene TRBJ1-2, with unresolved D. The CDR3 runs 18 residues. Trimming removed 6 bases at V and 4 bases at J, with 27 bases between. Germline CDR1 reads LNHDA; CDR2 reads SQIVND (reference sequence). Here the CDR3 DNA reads TGTGCCAGTAGCCCCTCTTCGATGGCAGCGGGCCTGATCTATGGCTACACCTTC. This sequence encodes CASSPSSMAAGLIYGYTF. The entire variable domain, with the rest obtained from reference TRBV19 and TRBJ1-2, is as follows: DGGITQSPKYLFRKEGQNVTLSCEQNLNHDAMYWYRQDPGQGLRLIYYSQIVNDFQKGDIAEGYSVSREKKESFPLTVTSAQKNPTAFYLCASSPSSMAAGLIYGYTFGSGTRLTVV.

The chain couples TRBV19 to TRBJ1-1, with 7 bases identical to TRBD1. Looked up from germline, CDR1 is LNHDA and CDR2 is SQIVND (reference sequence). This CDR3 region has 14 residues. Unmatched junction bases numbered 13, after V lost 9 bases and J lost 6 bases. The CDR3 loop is CASHTQGGLAEAFF. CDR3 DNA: TGTGCCAGCCACACTCAAGGGGGCTTGGCTGAAGCTTTCTTT.

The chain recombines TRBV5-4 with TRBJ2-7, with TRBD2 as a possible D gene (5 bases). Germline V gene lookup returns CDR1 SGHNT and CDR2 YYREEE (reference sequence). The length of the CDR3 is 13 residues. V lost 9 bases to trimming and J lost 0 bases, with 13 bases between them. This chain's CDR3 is CATGRGNSYEQYF. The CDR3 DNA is TGTGCCACCGGCCGGGGAAACTCCTACGAGCAGTACTTC.

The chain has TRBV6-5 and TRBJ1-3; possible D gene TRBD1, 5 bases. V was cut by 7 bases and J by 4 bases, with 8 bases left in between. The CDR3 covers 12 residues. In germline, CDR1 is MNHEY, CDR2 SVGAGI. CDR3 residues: CASKGSGNTIYF. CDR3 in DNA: TGTGCCAGCAAGGGGTCCGGAAACACCATATATTTT.

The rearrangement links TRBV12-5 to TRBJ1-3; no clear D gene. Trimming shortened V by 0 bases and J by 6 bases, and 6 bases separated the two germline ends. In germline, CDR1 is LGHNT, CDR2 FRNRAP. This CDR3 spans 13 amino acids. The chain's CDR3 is CASGLVPVNTIYF. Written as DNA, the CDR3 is TGTGCTAGTGGTTTGGTACCGGTAAACACCATATATTTT.

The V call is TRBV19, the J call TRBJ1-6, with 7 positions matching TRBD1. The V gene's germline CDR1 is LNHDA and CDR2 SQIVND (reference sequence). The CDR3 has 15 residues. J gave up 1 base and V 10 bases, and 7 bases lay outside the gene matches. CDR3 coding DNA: TGTGCCACAGGGGGACAGCTTTCCTATAATTCACCCCTCCACTTT. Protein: CATGGQLSYNSPLHF.

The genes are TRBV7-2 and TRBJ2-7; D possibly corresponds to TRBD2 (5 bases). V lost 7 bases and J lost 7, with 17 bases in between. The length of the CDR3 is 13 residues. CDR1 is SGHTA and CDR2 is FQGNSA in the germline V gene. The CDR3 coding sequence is TGTGCCAGCACCCCGGGCCCTCCGGGGGAGCAGTACTTC. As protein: CASTPGPPGEQYF.

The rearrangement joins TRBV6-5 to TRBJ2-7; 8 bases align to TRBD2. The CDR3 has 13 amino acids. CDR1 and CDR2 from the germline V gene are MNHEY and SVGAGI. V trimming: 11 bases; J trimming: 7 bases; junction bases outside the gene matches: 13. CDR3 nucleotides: TGTGCCGCCGGGACTAGAGCCTCTAGGGAGCAGTACTTC. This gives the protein CAAGTRASREQYF.

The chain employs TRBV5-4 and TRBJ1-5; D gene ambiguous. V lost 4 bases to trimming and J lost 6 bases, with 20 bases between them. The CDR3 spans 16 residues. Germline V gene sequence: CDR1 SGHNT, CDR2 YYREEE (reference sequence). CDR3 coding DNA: TGTGCCAGCAGCCATCGGCAACGGGTTGGGAGTCAGCCCCAGCATTTT. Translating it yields CASSHRQRVGSQPQHF.

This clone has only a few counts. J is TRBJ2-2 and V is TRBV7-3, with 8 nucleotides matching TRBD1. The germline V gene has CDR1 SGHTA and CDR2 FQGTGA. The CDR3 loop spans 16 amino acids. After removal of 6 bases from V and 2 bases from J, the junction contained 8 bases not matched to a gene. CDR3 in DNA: TGTGCCAGCAGACTTACAGGGGGGACTAACACCGGGGAGCTGTTTTTT. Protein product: CASRLTGGTNTGELFF.